This TCR beta chain was recovered during a study of a mutant IDH1 vaccine in newly diagnosed glioma. Study overall: Once 4-6 weeks had passed after radiotherapy alone, vaccination started, or it started with temozolomide cycles.

As to time point: week 23, last vaccination. Alongside topical imiquimod, each dose of vaccine comprised 300 ug of mutant IDH1 20-mer peptide. Those who donated had recent WHO grade 3 or 4 IDH1-mutant, ATRX-lost astrocytomas. Only in-frame clones appear in the TCRdb table, and some are missing; sequencing was by immunoSEQ multiplex PCR. The repertoire has tens of thousands of clones, roughly 80% of them found once; the top ten carry approximately 6.2%. Germline V gives CDR1 SNHLY, CDR2 FYNNEI. V was clipped by 3 bases and J by 4 bases, with 13 bases between them. The CDR3 runs 15 residues. As to this clone: The antigen is unknown.

The chain uses TRBV2 and TRBJ1-3; D is unresolved. The receptor comes from a man aged 35 to 55 with glioma. Sequencing was performed on PBMCs, taken from a glioma patient whose treatment included an IDH1 peptide vaccine. The CDR3 spells CASSDQGSRGNTIYF. The CDR3 DNA follows: TGTGCCAGCAGTGACCAAGGGTCTAGGGGAAACACCATATATTTT. The full variable domain, in which reference TRBV2 and TRBJ1-3 provide the parts outside the CDR3, is EPEVTQTPSHQVTQMGQEVILRCVPISNHLYFYWYRQILGQKVEFLVSFYNNEISEKSEIFDDQFSVERPDGSNFTLKIRSTKLEDSAMYFCASSDQGSRGNTIYFGEGSWLTVV.